This T cell receptor (beta chain) came from a study of response to subunit inactivated influenza vaccine. Study-wide findings and caveats: It was suggested by the authors that few new T cells are recruited by each seasonal influenza vaccination.

For this clonotype: Its antigen remains unidentified.

TCRdb passed the RT-PCR reads through MiXCR, listing each CDR3 protein once. Of about 580,000 distinct CDR3 sequences in the sample, 14% were seen once. Germline V gene data show CDR1 as MNHEY and CDR2 as SVGEGT. This CDR3 has 21 residues. V was pared by 0 bases and J by 5 bases, with 30 bases between. The chain recombines TRBV6-2 or TRBV6-3 with TRBJ2-3; D assignment may be TRBD1 or TRBD2 (5 bases each). This clonotype was obtained from a man aged 45-60 years who received an inactivated influenza vaccine. The sample was PBMCs from blood, taken 12 days after vaccination. The CDR3 loop reads CASSYSLGWGRDFLVGDTQYF. The CDR3, as DNA: TGTGCCAGCAGTTACTCGCTGGGGTGGGGACGCGACTTCCTGGTGGGAGATACGCAGTATTTT.